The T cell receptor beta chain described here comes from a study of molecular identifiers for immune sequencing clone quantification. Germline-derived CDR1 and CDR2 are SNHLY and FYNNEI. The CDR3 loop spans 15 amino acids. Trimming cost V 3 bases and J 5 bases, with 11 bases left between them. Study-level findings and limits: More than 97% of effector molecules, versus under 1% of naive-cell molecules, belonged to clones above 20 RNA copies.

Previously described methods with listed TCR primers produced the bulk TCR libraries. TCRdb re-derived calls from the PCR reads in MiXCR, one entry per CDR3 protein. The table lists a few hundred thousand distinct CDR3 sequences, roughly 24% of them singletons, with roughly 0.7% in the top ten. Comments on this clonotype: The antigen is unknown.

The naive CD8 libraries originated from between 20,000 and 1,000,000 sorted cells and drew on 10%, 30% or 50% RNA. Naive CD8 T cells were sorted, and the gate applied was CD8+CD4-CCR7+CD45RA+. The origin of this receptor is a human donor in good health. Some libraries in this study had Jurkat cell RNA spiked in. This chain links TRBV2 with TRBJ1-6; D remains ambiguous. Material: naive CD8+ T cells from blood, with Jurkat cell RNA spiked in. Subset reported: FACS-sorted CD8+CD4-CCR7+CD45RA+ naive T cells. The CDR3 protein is CASSEVAGHNSPLHF. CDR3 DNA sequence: TGTGCCAGCAGTGAGGTCGCGGGTCATAATTCACCCCTCCACTTT.